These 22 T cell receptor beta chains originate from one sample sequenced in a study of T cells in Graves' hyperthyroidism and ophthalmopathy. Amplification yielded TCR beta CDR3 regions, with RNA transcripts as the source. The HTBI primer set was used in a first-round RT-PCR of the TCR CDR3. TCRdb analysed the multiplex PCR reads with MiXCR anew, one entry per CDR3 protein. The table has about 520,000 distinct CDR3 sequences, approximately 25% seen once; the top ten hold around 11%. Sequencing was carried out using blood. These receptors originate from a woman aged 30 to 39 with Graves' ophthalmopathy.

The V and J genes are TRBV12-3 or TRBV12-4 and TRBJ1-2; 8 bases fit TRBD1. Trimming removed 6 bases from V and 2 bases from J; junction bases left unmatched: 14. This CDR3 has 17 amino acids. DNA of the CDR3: TGTGCCAGCAGCCCCCGACAGGGGCCTATTTTCAACTATGGCTACACCTTC. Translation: CASSPRQGPIFNYGYTF.

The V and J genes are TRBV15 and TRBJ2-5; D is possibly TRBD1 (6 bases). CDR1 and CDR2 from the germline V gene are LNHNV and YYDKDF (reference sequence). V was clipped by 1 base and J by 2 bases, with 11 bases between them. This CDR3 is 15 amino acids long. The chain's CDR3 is CATSRGPDRQETQYF. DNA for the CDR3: TGTGCCACCAGCAGAGGGCCGGACAGACAAGAGACCCAGTACTTC. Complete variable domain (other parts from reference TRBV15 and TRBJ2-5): DAMVIQNPRYQVTQFGKPVTLSCSQTLNHNVMYWYQQKSSQAPKLLFHYYDKDFNNEADTPDNFQSRRPNTSFCFLDIRSPGLGDTAMYLCATSRGPDRQETQYFGPGTRLLVL.

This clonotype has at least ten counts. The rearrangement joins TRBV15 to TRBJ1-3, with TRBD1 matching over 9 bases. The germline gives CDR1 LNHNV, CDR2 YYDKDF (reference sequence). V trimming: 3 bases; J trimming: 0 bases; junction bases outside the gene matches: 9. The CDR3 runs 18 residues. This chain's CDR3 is CATSREDRDRVSGNTIYF. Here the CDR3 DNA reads TGTGCCACCAGCAGGGAGGACCGGGACAGGGTCTCTGGAAACACCATATATTTT.

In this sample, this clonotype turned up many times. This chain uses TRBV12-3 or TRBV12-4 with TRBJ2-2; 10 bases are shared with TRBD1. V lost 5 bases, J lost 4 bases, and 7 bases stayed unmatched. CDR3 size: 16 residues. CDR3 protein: CASSQDRGFGTGELFF. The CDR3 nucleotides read TGTGCCAGCAGTCAGGACAGGGGGTTCGGCACCGGGGAGCTGTTTTTT.

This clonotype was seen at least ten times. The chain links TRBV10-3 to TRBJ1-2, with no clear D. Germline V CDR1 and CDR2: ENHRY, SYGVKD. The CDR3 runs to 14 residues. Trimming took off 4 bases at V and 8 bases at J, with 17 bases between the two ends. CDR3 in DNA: TGTGCCATCAGTGTGGAGTGGACTACAATGGGCTACACCTTC. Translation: CAISVEWTTMGYTF.

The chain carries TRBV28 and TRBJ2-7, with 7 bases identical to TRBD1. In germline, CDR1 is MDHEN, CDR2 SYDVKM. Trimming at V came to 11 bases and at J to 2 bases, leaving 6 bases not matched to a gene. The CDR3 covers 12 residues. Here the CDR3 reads CAARQGAYEQYF. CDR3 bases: TGTGCCGCTCGACAGGGCGCCTACGAGCAGTACTTC.

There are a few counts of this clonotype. The CDR3 is CSARDPNQETQYF. In nucleotides, the CDR3 is TGCAGTGCTAGGGATCCGAATCAGGAGACCCAGTACTTC. The chain couples TRBV20-1 to TRBJ2-5; D gene uncertain. Germline loops: CDR1 DFQATT, CDR2 SNEGSKA (reference sequence). This CDR3 contains 13 residues. V gave up 3 bases and J gave up 5 bases, with 13 bases separating them.

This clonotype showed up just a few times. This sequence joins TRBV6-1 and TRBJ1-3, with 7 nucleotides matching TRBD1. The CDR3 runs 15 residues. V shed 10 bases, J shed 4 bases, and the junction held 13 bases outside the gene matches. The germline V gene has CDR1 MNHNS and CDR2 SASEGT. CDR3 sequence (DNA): TGTGCCACAAAGACAGGGCTCACCGGGGGAAACACCATATATTTT. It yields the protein CATKTGLTGGNTIYF.

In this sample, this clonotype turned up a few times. The CDR3 DNA reads as TGTGCCAGCAGCCTGACAGGGGCCTATGGCTACACCTTC. This encodes CASSLTGAYGYTF. The chain combines TRBV7-9 with TRBJ1-2, with 8 bases identical to TRBD1. Losses at the gene ends were 5 bases for V and 4 bases for J; bases not matched to a gene: 3. The germline V gene encodes CDR1 SEHNR and CDR2 FQNEAQ (reference sequence). The CDR3 has 13 amino acids.

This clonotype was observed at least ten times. The CDR3 is CASSEGTGRTDTQYF. The DNA of the CDR3 is TGTGCCAGCAGTGAAGGGACAGGGAGAACAGATACGCAGTATTTT. The chain uses TRBV2 and TRBJ2-3; 8 bases fit TRBD1. The ends lost 1 base at V and 3 bases at J; junction bases unmatched: 3. Looked up from germline, CDR1 is SNHLY and CDR2 is FYNNEI. CDR3 size: 15 residues.

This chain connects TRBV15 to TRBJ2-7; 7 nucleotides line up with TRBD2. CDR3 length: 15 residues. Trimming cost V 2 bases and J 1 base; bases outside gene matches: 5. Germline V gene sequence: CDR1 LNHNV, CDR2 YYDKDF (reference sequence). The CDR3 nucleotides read TGTGCCACCAGCAGAACTAGCGTAGCTTCCTACGAGCAGTACTTC. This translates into CATSRTSVASYEQYF. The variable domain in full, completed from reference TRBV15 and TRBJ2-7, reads DAMVIQNPRYQVTQFGKPVTLSCSQTLNHNVMYWYQQKSSQAPKLLFHYYDKDFNNEADTPDNFQSRRPNTSFCFLDIRSPGLGDTAMYLCATSRTSVASYEQYFGPGTRLTVT.

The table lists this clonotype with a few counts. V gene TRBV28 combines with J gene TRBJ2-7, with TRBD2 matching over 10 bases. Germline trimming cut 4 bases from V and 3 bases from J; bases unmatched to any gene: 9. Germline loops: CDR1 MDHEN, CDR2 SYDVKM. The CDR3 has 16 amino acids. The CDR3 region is CASSSLASGGNYEQYF. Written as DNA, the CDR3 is TGTGCCAGCAGTTCCCTGGCTAGCGGGGGTAACTACGAGCAGTACTTC.

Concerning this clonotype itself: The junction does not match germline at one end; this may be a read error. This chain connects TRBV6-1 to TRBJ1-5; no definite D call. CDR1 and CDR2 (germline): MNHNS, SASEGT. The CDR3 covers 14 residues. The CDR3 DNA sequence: TGTGCCAGCAGTCAAGCTTCGAACAATCAGCCCCAGCATTTT. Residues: CASSQASNNQPQHF.

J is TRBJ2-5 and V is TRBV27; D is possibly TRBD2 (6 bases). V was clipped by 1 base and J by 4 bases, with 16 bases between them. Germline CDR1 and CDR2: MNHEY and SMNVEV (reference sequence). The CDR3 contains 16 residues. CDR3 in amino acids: CASSLFGSGLGETQYF. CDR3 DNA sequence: TGTGCCAGCAGTTTATTCGGGAGTGGTTTGGGAGAGACCCAGTACTTC.

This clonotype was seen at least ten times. CDR3 sequence reads: CSVVVQLEAFF. CDR3 nucleotides: TGCAGCGTTGTCGTTCAGCTTGAAGCTTTCTTT. The V and J genes are TRBV29-1 and TRBJ1-1; no clear D. The CDR3 loop spans 11 amino acids. CDR1 and CDR2 from the germline V gene are SQVTM and ANQGSEA. Between the trimmed V and J ends, which lost 4 bases and 7 bases, there was a span of 10 bases.

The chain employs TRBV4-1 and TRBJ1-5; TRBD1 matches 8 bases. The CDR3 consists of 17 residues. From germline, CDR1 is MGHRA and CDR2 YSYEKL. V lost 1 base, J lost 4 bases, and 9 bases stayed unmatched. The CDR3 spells CASSQGGARGLNQPQHF. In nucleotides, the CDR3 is TGCGCCAGCAGCCAAGGGGGGGCCAGGGGGCTTAATCAGCCCCAGCATTTT.

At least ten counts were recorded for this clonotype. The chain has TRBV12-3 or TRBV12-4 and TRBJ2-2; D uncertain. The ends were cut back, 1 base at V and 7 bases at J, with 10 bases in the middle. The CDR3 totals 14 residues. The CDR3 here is CASSLVGFGGELFF. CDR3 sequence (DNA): TGTGCCAGCAGTTTAGTTGGCTTCGGCGGGGAGCTGTTTTTT.

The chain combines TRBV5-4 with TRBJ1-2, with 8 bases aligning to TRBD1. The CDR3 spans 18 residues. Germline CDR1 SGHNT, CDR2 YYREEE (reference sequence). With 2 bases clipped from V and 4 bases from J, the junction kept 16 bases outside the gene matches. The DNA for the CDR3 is TGTGCCAGCAGCTTTTGGGTGCCCGGGACAGGAGCATTCTATGGCTACACCTTC. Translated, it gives CASSFWVPGTGAFYGYTF.

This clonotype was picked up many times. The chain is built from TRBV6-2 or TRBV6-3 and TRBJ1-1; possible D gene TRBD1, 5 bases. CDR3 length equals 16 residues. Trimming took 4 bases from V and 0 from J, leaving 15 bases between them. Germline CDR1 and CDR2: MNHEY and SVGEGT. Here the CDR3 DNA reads TGTGCCAGCAGTTGGGTGGGGCTGAGGGTGAACACTGAAGCTTTCTTT. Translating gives CASSWVGLRVNTEAFF.

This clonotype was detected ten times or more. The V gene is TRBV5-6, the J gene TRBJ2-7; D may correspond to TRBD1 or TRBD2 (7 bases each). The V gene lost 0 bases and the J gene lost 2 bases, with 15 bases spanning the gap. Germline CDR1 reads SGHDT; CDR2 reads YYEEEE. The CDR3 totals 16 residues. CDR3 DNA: TGTGCCAGCAGCTTGGGGGGGAGGGGGCCAACCTACGAGCAGTACTTC. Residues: CASSLGGRGPTYEQYF.

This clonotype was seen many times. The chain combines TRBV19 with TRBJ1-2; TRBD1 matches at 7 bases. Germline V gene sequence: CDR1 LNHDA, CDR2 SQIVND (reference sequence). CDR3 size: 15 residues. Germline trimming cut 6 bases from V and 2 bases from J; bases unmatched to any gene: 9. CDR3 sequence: CASSYDRDSNYGYTF. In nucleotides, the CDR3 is TGTGCCAGTAGCTACGACCGGGACAGCAACTATGGCTACACCTTC. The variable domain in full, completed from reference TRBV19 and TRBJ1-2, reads DGGITQSPKYLFRKEGQNVTLSCEQNLNHDAMYWYRQDPGQGLRLIYYSQIVNDFQKGDIAEGYSVSREKKESFPLTVTSAQKNPTAFYLCASSYDRDSNYGYTFGSGTRLTVV.

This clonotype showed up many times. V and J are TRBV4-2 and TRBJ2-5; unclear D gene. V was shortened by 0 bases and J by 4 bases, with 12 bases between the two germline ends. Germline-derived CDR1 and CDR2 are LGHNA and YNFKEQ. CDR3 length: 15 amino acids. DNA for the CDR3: TGTGCCAGCAGCCAAGATCAGGCTAGGGCAGAGACCCAGTACTTC. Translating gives CASSQDQARAETQYF.